This TCR beta chain was observed in a study of T cells in localized non-small cell lung cancer. TCRdb keeps only in-frame clones here, not all; method: immunoSEQ multiplex PCR. The data show about 24,000 clones, with roughly 90% seen just once and about 16% held by the top ten. This clone was counted only a few times. Its antigen is still unknown. The germline V and J ends were trimmed by 4 bases and 7 bases, with 19 bases remaining between them. Germline CDR1 is LGHNA and CDR2 is YSLEER. CDR3 length: 16 amino acids. Study-level results: Maximal T cell clonality occurred in uninvolved adjacent lung, with tumor ranking below it. Without multi-region sequencing, intratumor heterogeneity could not be excluded. The study linked higher blood T cell density to longer overall survival. Median 57 top-100 tumor clones were shared with paired adjacent lung.

This clonotype was obtained from a man aged 40 to 69 with stage III squamous cell lung carcinoma. The source material was peripheral blood, sampled before any cancer treatment. This chain joins TRBV4-3 and TRBJ2-2, with D perhaps TRBD2 (7 bases). In DNA, the CDR3 is TGCGCCAGCAGCCCCAGACAACGGGGGGCGGTCGGGGAGCTGTTTTTT. Its protein is CASSPRQRGAVGELFF.